This T cell receptor (beta chain) emerged from a study of T cells in Graves' hyperthyroidism and ophthalmopathy. On the study more broadly: Peripheral blood was secured at the point of initial diagnosis, before any treatment.

As to this clonotype: Antigen: not known.

The V end lost 3 bases, the J end lost 7 bases, and 9 bases lay between the germline ends. The CDR3 totals 12 residues. Germline loops: CDR1 SGHTA, CDR2 FQGTGA. Study-wide results and caveats: Blood also held most thyroid clonotypes expanded beyond 0.001.

From RNA transcripts, TCR beta CDR3 regions were amplified. An initial round of RT-PCR targeting the TCR CDR3 relied on the HTBI primer set. Each CDR3 protein gets one entry after TCRdb re-called the multiplex PCR reads with MiXCR. The sample holds 450,000 to 650,000 distinct CDR3 sequences; around 20% are singletons and the top ten take around a quarter. The specimen was blood. The origin of this receptor is a man aged 18 to 29 with Graves' hyperthyroidism. The rearrangement links TRBV7-3 to TRBJ2-5; perhaps TRBD2 as D (6 bases). This CDR3 is CASSFPGGTQYF. CDR3 in DNA: TGTGCCAGCAGCTTCCCCGGGGGGACCCAGTACTTC.